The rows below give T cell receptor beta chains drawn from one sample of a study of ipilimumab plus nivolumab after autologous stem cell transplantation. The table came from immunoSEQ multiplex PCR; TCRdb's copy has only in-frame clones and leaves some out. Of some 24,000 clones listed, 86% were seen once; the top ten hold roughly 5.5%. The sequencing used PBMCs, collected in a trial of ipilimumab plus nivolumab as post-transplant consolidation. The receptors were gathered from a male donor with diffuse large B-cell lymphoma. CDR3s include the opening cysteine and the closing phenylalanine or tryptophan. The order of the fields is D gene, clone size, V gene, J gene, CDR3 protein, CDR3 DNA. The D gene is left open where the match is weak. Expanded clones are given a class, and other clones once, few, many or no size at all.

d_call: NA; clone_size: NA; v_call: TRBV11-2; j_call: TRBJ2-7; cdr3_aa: CASSLGPGDGYEQYF; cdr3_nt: TGTGCCAGCAGCTTAGGACCCGGGGACGGATACGAGCAGTACTTC
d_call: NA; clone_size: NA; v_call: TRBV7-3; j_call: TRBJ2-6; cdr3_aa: CASSSTGSGANVLTF; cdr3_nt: TGTGCCAGCAGCTCAACAGGCTCTGGGGCCAACGTCCTGACTTTC
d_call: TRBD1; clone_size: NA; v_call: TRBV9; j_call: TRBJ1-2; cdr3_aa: CASSRTGNYGYTF; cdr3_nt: TGTGCCAGCAGCCGGACAGGGAACTATGGCTACACCTTC
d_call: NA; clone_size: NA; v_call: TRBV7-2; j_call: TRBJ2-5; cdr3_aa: CASSSDPEETQYF; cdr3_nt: TGTGCCAGCTCATCGGACCCAGAGGAGACCCAGTACTTC
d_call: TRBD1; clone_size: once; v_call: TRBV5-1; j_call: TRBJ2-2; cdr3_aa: CASSSNGQGNTGELFF; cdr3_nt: TGCGCCAGCAGCTCCAATGGACAGGGGAACACCGGGGAGCTGTTTTTT
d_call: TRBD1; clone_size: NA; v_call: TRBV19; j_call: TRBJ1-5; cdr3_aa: CASSKDRGSNNQPQHF; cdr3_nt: TGTGCCAGTAGTAAAGACAGGGGGTCAAACAATCAGCCCCAGCATTTT
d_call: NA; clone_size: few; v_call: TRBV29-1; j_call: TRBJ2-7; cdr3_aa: CSVSVRQGHEQYF; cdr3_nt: TGCAGCGTTTCCGTTCGTCAGGGCCACGAGCAGTACTTC
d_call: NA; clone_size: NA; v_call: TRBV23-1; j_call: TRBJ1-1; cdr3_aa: CASSQSGGAHRTEAFF; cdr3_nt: TGCGCCAGCAGTCAATCGGGGGGGGCGCATAGAACTGAAGCTTTCTTT
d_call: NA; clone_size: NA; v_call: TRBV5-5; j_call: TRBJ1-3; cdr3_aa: CASWPEGFTGNTIYF; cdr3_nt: TGTGCCAGCTGGCCGGAGGGTTTTACTGGAAACACCATATATTTT
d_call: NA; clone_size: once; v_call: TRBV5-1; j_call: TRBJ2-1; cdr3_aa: CASSGEGGMINEQFF; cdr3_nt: TGCGCCAGCAGCGGTGAGGGGGGTATGATTAATGAGCAGTTCTTC
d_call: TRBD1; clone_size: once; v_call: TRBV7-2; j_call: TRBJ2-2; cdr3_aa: CASSTRQGKNTGELFF; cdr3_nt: TGTGCCAGCAGCACCCGACAGGGAAAGAACACCGGGGAGCTGTTTTTT
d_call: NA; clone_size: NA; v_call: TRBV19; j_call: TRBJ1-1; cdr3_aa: CASSIVGPWGMNTEAFF; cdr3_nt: TGTGCCAGTAGTATAGTCGGGCCCTGGGGCATGAACACTGAAGCTTTCTTT
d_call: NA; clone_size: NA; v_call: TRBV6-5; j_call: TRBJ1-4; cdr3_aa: CASSYNQGRNEKLFF; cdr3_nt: TGTGCCAGCAGTTACAATCAGGGTCGGAATGAAAAACTGTTTTTT
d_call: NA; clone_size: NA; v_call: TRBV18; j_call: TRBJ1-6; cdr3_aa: CASSPGSDGGDSRF; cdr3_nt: TGTGCCAGCTCACCAGGGTCGGATGGGGGCGACTCCCGCTTT
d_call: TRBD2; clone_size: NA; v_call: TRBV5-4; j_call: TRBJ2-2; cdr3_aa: CASSRAGRGGGIAGELFF; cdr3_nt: TGTGCCAGCAGCCGAGCCGGACGGGGGGGCGGAATAGCCGGGGAGCTGTTTTTT
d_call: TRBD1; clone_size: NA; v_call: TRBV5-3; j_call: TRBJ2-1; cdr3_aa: CARSSVQRGLNNEQFF; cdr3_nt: TGTGCCAGAAGTTCCGTCCAGAGGGGGCTAAACAATGAGCAGTTCTTC
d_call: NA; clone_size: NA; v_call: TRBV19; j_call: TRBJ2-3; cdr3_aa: CASSIQGSTDTQYF; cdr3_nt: TGTGCCAGTAGTATCCAAGGGAGCACAGATACGCAGTATTTT
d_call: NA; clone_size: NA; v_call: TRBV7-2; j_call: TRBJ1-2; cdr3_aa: CASSLGYGYGYTF; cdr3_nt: TGTGCCAGCAGCCTAGGGTACGGCTATGGCTACACCTTC
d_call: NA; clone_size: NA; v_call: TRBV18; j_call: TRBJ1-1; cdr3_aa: CASSPRSNTEAFF; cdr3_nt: TGTGCCAGCTCACCGCGATCGAACACTGAAGCTTTCTTT
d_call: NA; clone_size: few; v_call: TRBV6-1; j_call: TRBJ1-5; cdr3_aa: CASSDLRQPQHF; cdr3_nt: TGTGCCAGCAGTGACCTTAGACAGCCCCAGCATTTT
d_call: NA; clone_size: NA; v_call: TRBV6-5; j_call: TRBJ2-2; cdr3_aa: CASSSSYTGELFF; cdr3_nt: TGTGCCAGCAGTTCGTCTTACACCGGGGAGCTGTTTTTT
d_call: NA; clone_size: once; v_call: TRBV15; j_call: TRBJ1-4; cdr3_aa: CATSPTFRSSTNEKLFF; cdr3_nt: TGTGCCACCAGCCCAACCTTTAGGTCTTCAACTAATGAAAAACTGTTTTTT
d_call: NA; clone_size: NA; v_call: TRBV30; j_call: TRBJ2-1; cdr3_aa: CAWSVVAGPTNEQFF; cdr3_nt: TGTGCCTGGAGTGTAGTGGCGGGACCCACGAATGAGCAGTTCTTC
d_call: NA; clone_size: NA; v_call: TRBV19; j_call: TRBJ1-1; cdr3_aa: CASSITTATNEAFF; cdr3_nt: TGTGCCAGTAGTATAACCACAGCCACTAATGAAGCTTTCTTT
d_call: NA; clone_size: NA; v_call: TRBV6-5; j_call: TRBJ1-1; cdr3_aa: CASRRMRVNTEAFF; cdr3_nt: TGTGCCAGCAGACGCATGCGAGTGAACACTGAAGCTTTCTTT
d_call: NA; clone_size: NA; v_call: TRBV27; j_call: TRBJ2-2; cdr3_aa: CASSLGWGTGELFF; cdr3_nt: TGTGCCAGCAGTTTAGGGTGGGGAACCGGGGAGCTGTTTTTT